The 24 T cell receptor beta chains reported below all come from one sample, sequenced in a study of cytomegalovirus exposure and HLA in healthy donors. The PCR made use of 60 Vbeta and 13 Jbeta primers. Method: immunoSEQ multiplex PCR; TCRdb's copy keeps in-frame clones and lacks some. In the table there are 150,000 to 200,000 clones, around 76% of which are singletons. Sequenced material: PBMCs. These receptors came from a man between 40 and 49 years old in good health and CMV-seropositive.

This chain links TRBV6-1 with TRBJ2-3; TRBD2 agrees at 9 bases. The CDR3 covers 17 residues. The germline V gene has CDR1 MNHNS and CDR2 SASEGT. V trimming: 4 bases; J trimming: 6 bases; junction bases outside the gene matches: 14. This CDR3 is CASSAPSGSGGHDTQYF. The CDR3 DNA reads as TGTGCCAGCAGTGCCCCTTCTGGTAGCGGGGGCCATGATACGCAGTATTTT.

This clone was recorded a few times. J is TRBJ1-2 and V is TRBV4-3; 8 positions agree with TRBD1. Germline V lookup: CDR1 LGHNA, CDR2 YSLEER. V was clipped by 0 bases and J by 5 bases; unmatched bases: 11. This CDR3 comprises 17 residues. CDR3 DNA sequence: TGCGCCAGCAGCCAAGATCCGGCAGGGGGCTTGGGGTATGGCTACACCTTC. It is translated as CASSQDPAGGLGYGYTF.

This clone showed up just a few times. Here the CDR3 reads CASSLESSVTDTQYF. The CDR3 DNA sequence: TGTGCCAGCAGCTTAGAATCCTCTGTCACAGATACGCAGTATTTT. V usage is TRBV11-3 and J usage is TRBJ2-3; no reliable D call. Trimming took 0 bases from V and 2 from J, leaving 9 bases between them. The germline V gene has CDR1 SGHNT and CDR2 YENEEA. This CDR3 region has 15 residues.

The rearrangement joins TRBV5-6 to TRBJ1-5, with 7 bases identical to TRBD1. Trimming removed 4 bases from V and 4 bases from J; junction bases left unmatched: 2. Germline lookup yields CDR1 SGHDT and CDR2 YYEEEE. The CDR3 is 13 residues long. For the CDR3, the DNA is TGTGCCAGCAGCCCGGGACAGAATCAGCCCCAGCATTTT. It specifies CASSPGQNQPQHF.

This clone was seen more than once but under ten times. The V gene is TRBV11-2, the J gene TRBJ2-7; 7 positions match TRBD1. The CDR3 is 17 residues long. The ends lost 2 bases at V and 6 bases at J; junction bases unmatched: 16. CDR1 is SGHAT and CDR2 is FQNNGV in the germline V gene. The CDR3 protein is CASSLSRNRGPHREQYF. The DNA of the CDR3 is TGTGCCAGCAGCTTATCGCGAAACAGGGGCCCTCACCGCGAGCAGTACTTC.

This clone has only a few counts. V gene TRBV7-2 combines with J gene TRBJ2-7; TRBD1 is a possible D gene (5 bases). Germline-derived CDR1 and CDR2 are SGHTA and FQGNSA. The V end lost 11 bases, the J end lost 4 bases, and 6 bases lay between the germline ends. The CDR3 contains 9 residues. In DNA, the CDR3 is TGTGCCGCAGGGTACGAGCAGTACTTC. Translating gives CAAGYEQYF.

V gene TRBV19 combines with J gene TRBJ2-3; 12 bases fit TRBD1. CDR1 is LNHDA and CDR2 is SQIVND in the germline V gene (reference sequence). Unmatched junction bases numbered 4, after V lost 3 bases and J lost 0 bases. This CDR3 is 17 amino acids long. CDR3 protein: CASSIRDRGLSTDTQYF. CDR3 nucleotides: TGTGCCAGTAGTATCCGGGACAGGGGGCTTAGCACAGATACGCAGTATTTT.

The chain carries TRBV10-3 and TRBJ1-2; possibly TRBD1 for D (5 bases). CDR1 and CDR2 (germline): ENHRY, SYGVKD. The CDR3 totals 13 residues. The V end lost 10 bases, the J end lost 8 bases, and 20 bases lay between the germline ends. In DNA, the CDR3 is TGTGCCACCATGATCATGGGAGGGGAAGGCTACACCTTC. Protein product: CATMIMGGEGYTF.

A few counts support this clone. V gene TRBV18 combines with J gene TRBJ1-5; D is undetermined. V was clipped by 2 bases and J by 4 bases, with 6 bases between them. The germline V gene has CDR1 KGHSH and CDR2 LQKENI. This CDR3 has 13 residues. The chain's CDR3 is CASSPDWNQPQHF. The CDR3 DNA is TGTGCCAGCTCACCAGACTGGAATCAGCCCCAGCATTTT.

This clone was recorded only once. Within the sample, other DNA sequences also encode this same CDR3. The V call is TRBV6-1, the J call TRBJ2-7; no firm D call. Deletions cut 6 bases from V and 1 base from J, with 13 bases between. Germline loops: CDR1 MNHNS, CDR2 SASEGT. The CDR3 sequence is 14 residues long. CDR3 loop: CASSSRTPSYEQYF. As DNA, the CDR3 is TGTGCCAGCAGCTCCCGAACACCTTCCTACGAGCAGTACTTC.

This sequence joins TRBV6-1 and TRBJ2-5; D remains unclear. The DNA end is a closer match to TRBJ2-7, so the J assignment may be wrong. Germline lookup yields CDR1 MNHNS and CDR2 SASEGT. CDR3 length: 12 amino acids. The CDR3 protein is CASSENEYEQYF. The CDR3 DNA follows: TGTGCCAGCAGTGAAAACGAATACGAGCAGTACTTC.

The chain combines TRBV15 with TRBJ2-3, with 12 bases identical to TRBD2. V dropped 3 bases and J dropped 4; count of bases not matched to a gene: 8. The CDR3 sequence is 17 residues long. Germline V gene sequence: CDR1 LNHNV, CDR2 YYDKDF (reference sequence). Written as DNA, the CDR3 is TGTGCCACCAGCAGGGGCCCTAGCGGGGGGGCCGCAGATACGCAGTATTTT. Protein product: CATSRGPSGGAADTQYF. The entire variable domain, with the rest obtained from reference TRBV15 and TRBJ2-3, is as follows: DAMVIQNPRYQVTQFGKPVTLSCSQTLNHNVMYWYQQKSSQAPKLLFHYYDKDFNNEADTPDNFQSRRPNTSFCFLDIRSPGLGDTAMYLCATSRGPSGGAADTQYFGPGTRLTVL.

The chain joins TRBV6-1 to TRBJ1-4; 10 positions match TRBD1. Trimming cost V 6 bases and J 7 bases; bases outside gene matches: 8. This CDR3 region has 15 residues. Germline V gives CDR1 MNHNS, CDR2 SASEGT. CDR3 in amino acids: CASSIGTGAVEKLFF. DNA of the CDR3: TGTGCCAGCAGCATAGGGACAGGGGCTGTTGAAAAACTGTTTTTT.

The genes are TRBV5-5 and TRBJ1-1; tentatively, D is TRBD1 (5 bases). Germline CDR1 SGHKS, CDR2 YYEKEE (reference sequence). Trimming took 0 bases from V and 6 from J, leaving 21 bases between them. The CDR3 loop spans 17 amino acids. CDR3 in DNA: TGTGCCAGCAGCTTGGTCGTAGGGGTGAGAAGAGGCGCTGAAGCTTTCTTT. Translating it yields CASSLVVGVRRGAEAFF.

The chain combines TRBV6-6 with TRBJ2-1; the D gene is possibly TRBD2 (5 bases). The CDR3 loop spans 15 amino acids. Germline V gives CDR1 MNHNY, CDR2 SVGAGI (reference sequence). Trimming took 3 bases from V and 7 from J, leaving 16 bases between them. CDR3 nucleotides: TGTGCCAGCAGTTATACCGGACTCTCGCCGAATGAGCAGTTCTTC. Translated, it gives CASSYTGLSPNEQFF.

CDR3 loop: CASSLDGQGIREQFF. CDR3 DNA sequence: TGTGCCAGCAGCTTAGACGGACAGGGGATAAGGGAGCAGTTCTTC. V and J are TRBV7-2 and TRBJ2-1, with TRBD1 matching over 9 bases. Germline V gene sequence: CDR1 SGHTA, CDR2 FQGNSA. V gave up 1 base and J gave up 10 bases; unmatched junction bases: 8. The CDR3 is 15 amino acids. The complete variable domain, with remaining parts taken from reference TRBV7-2 and TRBJ2-1, reads GAGVSQSPSNKVTEKGKDVELRCDPISGHTALYWYRQSLGQGLEFLIYFQGNSAPDKSGLPSDRFSAERTGGSVSTLTIQRTQQEDSAVYLCASSLDGQGIREQFFGPGTRLTVL.

The chain links TRBV7-3 to TRBJ2-7; 7 bases are shared with TRBD2. With 5 bases clipped from V and 3 bases from J, the junction kept 7 bases outside the gene matches. The CDR3 sequence is 14 residues long. CDR1 is SGHTA, CDR2 FQGTGA, per germline. The CDR3 loop is CASSVLAGDYEQYF. The CDR3 bases are TGTGCCAGCAGCGTGTTAGCGGGTGACTACGAGCAGTACTTC.

The rearrangement joins TRBV18 to TRBJ2-1, with a weak D call TRBD2 (6 bases). The V gene lost 2 bases and the J gene lost 3 bases, with 8 bases spanning the gap. The germline V gene encodes CDR1 KGHSH and CDR2 LQKENI. This CDR3 is 14 amino acids long. The CDR3 protein is CASSPGEDYNEQFF. The CDR3 region has the DNA TGTGCCAGCTCACCAGGGGAGGACTACAATGAGCAGTTCTTC.

J is TRBJ2-3 and V is TRBV28; 8 nucleotides align to TRBD2. The CDR3 is 15 amino acids. The germline CDR1 and CDR2 sequences are MDHEN and SYDVKM. V was pared by 6 bases and J by 3 bases, with 8 bases of the junction left unmatched. The CDR3 here is CASSPSGGPTDTQYF. As DNA, the CDR3 is TGTGCCAGCAGCCCAAGCGGGGGCCCTACAGATACGCAGTATTTT.

The chain combines TRBV20-1 with TRBJ1-1, with D possibly being TRBD1 (5 bases). This CDR3 is built from 11 residues. V was cut by 4 bases and J by 7 bases, with 10 bases left in between. CDR1 DFQATT and CDR2 SNEGSKA come from the germline V gene (reference sequence). The CDR3 DNA is TGCAGTGCTACCCAAGGGGTTGAAGCTTTCTTT. Translating gives CSATQGVEAFF.

The J gene is TRBJ2-7, the V gene TRBV7-2; 13 positions match TRBD2. V trimming: 5 bases; J trimming: 2 bases; junction bases outside the gene matches: 6. Germline CDR1 is SGHTA and CDR2 is FQGNSA. The CDR3 is 16 amino acids. CDR3 DNA: TGTGCCAGCAGCGGAGGGACTAGCGGGACAACCTACGAGCAGTACTTC. Translated, it gives CASSGGTSGTTYEQYF.

This clone was found a few times. The rearrangement uses TRBV11-3 and TRBJ2-3; 10 bases are a match to TRBD2. Trimming at V came to 4 bases and at J to 2 bases, leaving 3 bases not matched to a gene. CDR1 is SGHNT, CDR2 YENEEA, per germline. This CDR3 has 15 amino acids. CDR3 in DNA: TGTGCCAGCAGCTCTAGCGGGGGTTTCACAGATACGCAGTATTTT. It yields the protein CASSSSGGFTDTQYF.

The V gene is TRBV7-2, the J gene TRBJ2-5; D is perhaps TRBD1 (6 bases). The J call is uncertain, as TRBJ2-7 better fits the DNA end. CDR1 SGHTA and CDR2 FQGNSA come from the germline V gene. The CDR3 totals 14 residues. In nucleotides, the CDR3 is TGTGCCAGCAGCCCTCGACAGGAGGCCTACGAGCAGTACTTC. Translating gives CASSPRQEAYEQYF.

The chain employs TRBV2 and TRBJ2-1; TRBD2 matches 8 bases. CDR1 SNHLY and CDR2 FYNNEI come from the germline V gene. Trimming took 8 bases from V and 8 from J; bases not matched to a gene: 11. The CDR3 has 14 amino acids. The CDR3 region has the DNA TGTGCCAGCGTCCTTCGGGGGGGCTTCGATGAGCAGTTCTTC. Amino acid sequence: CASVLRGGFDEQFF.